This TCR beta chain was obtained from a study of cytomegalovirus exposure and HLA in healthy donors (dated 2017 in TCRdb). A note on the overall study: According to an earlier analysis of several hundred of the donors, about 190 million T cells yielded 90 million to 130 million unique TCR beta sequences and approximately 300 Gb of sequence data. Around 330 gigabases of sequencing data and approximately 91 million unique TCR sequences made up an early release that covered 500 to 650 HLA-typed donors. The genetic ancestry cluster associated with self-reported Caucasian donors included 80% to 90% of the approximately 410 genotyped donors. The study aimed to test whether cataloging public T cell receptors could reveal signatures of past pathogen exposure. The study used immunosequencing to profile the T cell repertoires of approximately 650 subjects and linked those repertoires to cytomegalovirus serostatus. Along with the approximately 700-subject first cohort, a separate validation cohort of over a hundred different subjects was used. To predict cytomegalovirus infection status, the study brought together high-throughput TCR immunosequencing, statistical association of individual TCRs with disease status, and machine learning. A later analysis re-analyzed previously published TCR beta repertoires from 666 donors and added high-resolution HLA genotyping to study TCR occurrence patterns. Rather than drawing on any new phenotypic data, the later analysis identified candidate immune exposures from TCR beta sequences and the way those sequences occurred across donors. An earlier analysis of fewer than 750 of the donors used high-throughput TCR beta sequencing to judge whether each TCR beta V gene segment behaved as functional or pseudogenic. Donor age, sex, ethnicity and CMV serostatus were collected together with the repertoire data. Genome-wide SNP genotypes for about 60% of the roughly 670 donors were used in a later genetic analysis, which treated that subset as a discovery cohort. All discovery cohort repertoires had been generated using a single sequencing platform. HLA typing included class I and class II loci at four-digit resolution. Typing coverage differed by locus: A, B, C, DRB1 and DQB1 were typed in roughly 620-630 donors, DQA1 in approximately 520, DPA1 in around 580, and DPB1 in 450 to 490. Because of strong linkage in the cohort, roughly five DR-DQ haplotypes were treated as single units for association and clustering. Across some 400 genotyped donors of the cohort, an average of roughly 200,000 unique TCR beta nucleotide sequences per donor were sequenced, and around 19% of those sequences were non-productive. Broad study findings and their caveats: The classifier was reported to diagnose cytomegalovirus status with high specificity and sensitivity in both the original cohort and the validation cohort. The study gave a list of under 200 TCR beta chains associated with cytomegalovirus. An association between a missense DCLRE1C variant and V-gene and J-gene trimming of TCR beta chains was found in a later genetic analysis and replicated in an independent cohort. Several of the top co-occurrence clusters appeared to be linked to parvovirus B19, influenza, CMV and Epstein-Barr virus, according to a later analysis. The authors suggested that the approach could potentially be extended to other disease states and immunological phenotypes. For the cohort, immune exposure information was limited to CMV serostatus. In a later analysis, HLA-associated TCR beta chains showed more clonal expansion and lower generation probabilities than non-associated chains that were equally common. In an earlier analysis of roughly 560 of the donors, most TCR beta V segments were observed in productive rearrangements about 87% or about 30% of the time, broadly matching IMGT annotations. A later genetic analysis reported fewer N-insertions in productive TCRs among donors in an Asian-associated ancestry cluster than the 666-donor mean. A cluster of highly shared sequence variants was judged likely to be a technical artifact of the sequencing pipeline. A few of the identified cytomegalovirus-associated TCR beta chains were confirmed in vitro to be specific for cytomegalovirus antigens. In this cohort, only TCR beta chains were sequenced, and detectable features were limited by the absence of alpha or paired-chain data. Because the 87-base-pair reads could not distinguish some IMGT-functional V segments, including TRBV6-2 and TRBV6-3, those segments were excluded. When HLA alleles, especially DR and DQ, strongly co-occurred, attributing TCR associations to individual alleles was difficult. A further reported finding was that TCR beta sequences accurately predicted the HLA-A and HLA-B alleles for most subjects in the first cohort. While some public TCRs were present in many individuals, most TCR sequences turned up only very rarely across donors. In a later analysis, the rate of TCR association differed among HLA loci, with DRB1 alleles having the most associated TCRs and HLA-C alleles having the fewest. A later analysis associated about 17,000 TCR beta sequences with specific HLA alleles at a false discovery rate of 0.05. Correlated functional status among segregating V segments might be attributable to linkage disequilibrium, but an unknown experimental factor could not be ruled out. Most CMV-associated TCR beta chains appeared to be HLA-restricted in a later analysis, and the HLA associations seemed to be driven largely by CMV exposure. Presence/absence analyses assumed roughly uniform sequencing depth across donors, an assumption that may not hold. Because HLA typing was unavailable for some donors at each locus, only the typed subset was used in association tests. Because counts were too low, about 15 rarely observed V segments, including chromosome 9 orphons, were left out of the earlier analysis of 500 to 650 of the donors.

The library came from the immunoSEQ multiplex PCR assay. For the multiplex PCR, a mixture combining 60 forward primers for TCR Vbeta segments and 13 reverse primers for TCR Jbeta segments was used. Amplification of the CDR3 region of rearranged TCR beta genes was performed with a multiplex PCR assay on genomic DNA. Amplified TCR beta libraries were sequenced as 87-base-pair reads on the Illumina HiSeq System. In the authors' own workflow: Across the 670 or so repertoires, a later analysis counted roughly 84 million unique TCR beta chains, roughly 11 million of which were shared by at least two donors. Raw reads were error-corrected and collapsed into unique sequences with a nearest-neighbor algorithm that merged closely related sequences to remove PCR and sequencing errors. V, D and J gene segments were assigned by aligning CDR3 sequences to IMGT reference sequences. Each retained sequence needed at least a six-nucleotide match to both a V gene segment and a J gene segment. A rearrangement counted as productive if the CDR3 had no stop codons and remained in frame with V and J, and every other rearrangement counted as non-productive. CDR3 was defined by IMGT convention, running from the second conserved V-encoded cysteine to the conserved J-encoded phenylalanine. In an earlier analysis of around 540 of the donors, sequences lacking an unambiguous match to a single V gene segment were excluded. An earlier analysis of fewer than 750 of the donors called V segments functional above 56.7% productive rearrangements and segregating when the between-donor standard deviation exceeded 5%. A statistical classification framework was developed to diagnose cytomegalovirus status using the catalog of TCR beta chain sequences. V and J gene assignment, in a later analysis, came from comparing TCR nucleotide sequences with IMGT/GENE-DB human TR gene sequences. The TCRdist pipeline was used in a later analysis to assign CDR3 sequences and most-parsimonious VDJ recombination scenarios. In a later analysis, every TCR beta chain was defined by the combination of its CDR3 amino acid sequence and its V-gene family, and reads without a unique V-gene family were dropped. To address suspected cross-contamination and a sequencing artifact, a later analysis removed approximately 590 highly shared, low-generation-probability nucleotide sequences. For each public chain, a later analysis derived a clonal expansion index from normalized ranks of inferred template counts within each repertoire. Generation probabilities in a later analysis came from a VDJ recombination model fitted to out-of-frame rearrangements, and those results were checked against IGoR. In a later analysis, hypergeometric tests were used to score TCR-TCR, TCR-HLA and TCR-CMV co-occurrence, with a repertoire-size bias correction applied to TCR pairs. To estimate false discovery rates, a later analysis permuted the HLA or CMV assignments 20 times. In a later analysis, co-occurring TCRs were grouped with DBSCAN, and TCRdist sequence similarity was added when clustering was performed within HLA-allele-positive subsets. Repertoires with fewer than 30,000 or more than 120,000 public chains were left out of co-occurrence clustering, as were a few repertoires with anomalous nucleotide sharing. TCRdb obtained this table from immuneACCESS and retained in-frame rearrangements with V and J assigned. These tables miss some clones; where compared with another copy, unresolved V genes account for less than half of the shortfall, and the remainder is unexplained. The D gene and trimming were derived from the DNA, and the V and J assignments and clone size from that table. The sample contains approximately 120,000 clones, under 20% of them found a single time. Approximately 2.9% of the sample goes to the ten largest clones.

Including cysteine and phenylalanine, the CDR3 has 15 amino acids. The read is trimmed to its CDR3 DNA, 45 bases read in frame from base 1. Here V drops 0 bases and J drops 4 bases, and the junction holds 0 bases not matched to any gene. CDR1 GTSNPN and CDR2 SVGIG are derived from the germline V gene (reference sequence). The cohort comprised around 700 healthy bone marrow donors. At the time of sampling, all cohort members were nominally healthy, though unrecorded immune exposures were likely present. The donor was CMV seropositive and belonged to the group of some 290 seropositive cohort members. A peripheral blood sample was collected from each donor, and TCR beta sequencing was performed on peripheral blood mononuclear cells. The Qiagen DNeasy Blood Extraction Kit was used to extract genomic DNA from the blood cell samples. This clone was counted ten times or more. Its antigen is not yet known. Base qualities are missing; no much larger clone stands one base away.

This receptor was obtained from a female donor in good health and CMV-seropositive. The sample comprised PBMCs. The chain links TRBV30 with TRBJ2-1, with 13 bases aligning to TRBD2. In nucleotide form, the sequence is TGTGCCTGGAGTGTACTAGCGGGGGGGTACAATGAGCAGTTCTTC. Protein translation: CAWSVLAGGYNEQFF.